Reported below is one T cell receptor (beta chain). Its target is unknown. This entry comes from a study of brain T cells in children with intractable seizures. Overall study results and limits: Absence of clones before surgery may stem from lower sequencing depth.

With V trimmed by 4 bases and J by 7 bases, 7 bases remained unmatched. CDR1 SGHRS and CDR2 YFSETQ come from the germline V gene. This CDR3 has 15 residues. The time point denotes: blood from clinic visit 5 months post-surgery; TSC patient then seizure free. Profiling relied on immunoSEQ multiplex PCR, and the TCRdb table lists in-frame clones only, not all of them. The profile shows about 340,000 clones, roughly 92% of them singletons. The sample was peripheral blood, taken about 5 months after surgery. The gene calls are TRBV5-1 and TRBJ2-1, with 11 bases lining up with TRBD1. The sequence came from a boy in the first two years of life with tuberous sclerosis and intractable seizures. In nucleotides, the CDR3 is TGCGCCAGCAGCCCTAGGACAGGGGGCTTAAATGAGCAGTTCTTC. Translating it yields CASSPRTGGLNEQFF.